This T cell receptor beta chain was captured by sequencing in a study of T cell responses to AZD1222 COVID-19 vaccine. CDR1 and CDR2 from the germline V gene are SGHRS and YFSETQ. V lost 0 bases and J 5 bases, leaving 8 bases between the germline ends. This CDR3 spans 14 amino acids. Method: immunoSEQ multiplex PCR; TCRdb's copy keeps in-frame clones and lacks some. The data contain over 150,000 clones, just over 90% of them singletons. This chain connects TRBV5-1 to TRBJ1-4, with D uncertain. This TCR came from an adult who received the AZD1222 COVID-19 vaccine. Sequences were derived from peripheral blood, sampled 28 days after the second AZD1222 dose. CDR3 bases: TGCGCCAGCAGCTTGGGGGGTTCAAATGAAAAACTGTTTTTT. Amino acid sequence: CASSLGGSNEKLFF. The whole variable domain, filled in from reference TRBV5-1 and TRBJ1-4, reads KAGVTQTPRYLIKTRGQQVTLSCSPISGHRSVSWYQQTPGQGLQFLFEYFSETQRNKGNFPGRFSGRQFSNSRSEMNVSTLELGDSALYLCASSLGGSNEKLFFGSGTQLSVL.